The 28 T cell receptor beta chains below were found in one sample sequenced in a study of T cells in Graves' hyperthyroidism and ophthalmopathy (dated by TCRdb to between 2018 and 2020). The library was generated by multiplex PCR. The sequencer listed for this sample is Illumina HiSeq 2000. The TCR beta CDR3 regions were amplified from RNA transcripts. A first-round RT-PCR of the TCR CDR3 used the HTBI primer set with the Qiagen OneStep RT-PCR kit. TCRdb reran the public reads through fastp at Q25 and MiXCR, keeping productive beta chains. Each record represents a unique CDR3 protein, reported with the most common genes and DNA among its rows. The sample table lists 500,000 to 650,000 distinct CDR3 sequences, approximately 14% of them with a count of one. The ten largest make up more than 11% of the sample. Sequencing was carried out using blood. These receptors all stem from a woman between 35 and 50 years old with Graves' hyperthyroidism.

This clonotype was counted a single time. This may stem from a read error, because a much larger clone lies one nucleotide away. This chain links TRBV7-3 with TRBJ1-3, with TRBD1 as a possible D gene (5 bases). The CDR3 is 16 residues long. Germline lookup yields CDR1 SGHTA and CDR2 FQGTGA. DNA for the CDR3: TGTGCCAGCAGCCCCGGGACTCCTTTCTCTGGAAACACCATGTATTTT. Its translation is CASSPGTPFSGNTMYF. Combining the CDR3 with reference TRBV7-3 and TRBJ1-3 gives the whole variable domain GAGVSQTPSNKVTEKGKYVELRCDPISGHTALYWYRQSLGQGPEFLIYFQGTGAADDSGLPNDRFFAVRPEGSVSTLKIQRTERGDSAVYLCASSPGTPFSGNTMYFGEGSWLTVV.

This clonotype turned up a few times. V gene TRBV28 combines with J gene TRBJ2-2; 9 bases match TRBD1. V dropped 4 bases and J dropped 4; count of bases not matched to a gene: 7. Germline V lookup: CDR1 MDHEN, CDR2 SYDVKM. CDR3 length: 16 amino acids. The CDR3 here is CASSSPGQGITGELFF. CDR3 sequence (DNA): TGTGCCAGCAGTTCACCGGGACAGGGAATCACCGGGGAGCTGTTTTTT. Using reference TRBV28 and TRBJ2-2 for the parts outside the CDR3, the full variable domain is DVKVTQSSRYLVKRTGEKVFLECVQDMDHENMFWYRQDPGLGLRLIYFSYDVKMKEKGDIPEGYSVSREKKERFSLILESASTNQTSMYLCASSSPGQGITGELFFGEGSRLTVL.

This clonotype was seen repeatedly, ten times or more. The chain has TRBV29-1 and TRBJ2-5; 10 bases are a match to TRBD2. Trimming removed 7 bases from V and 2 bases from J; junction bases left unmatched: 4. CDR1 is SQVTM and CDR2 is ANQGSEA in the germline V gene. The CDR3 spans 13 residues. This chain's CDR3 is CSGAGGPQETQYF. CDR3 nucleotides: TGCAGCGGAGCGGGAGGGCCTCAAGAGACCCAGTACTTC.

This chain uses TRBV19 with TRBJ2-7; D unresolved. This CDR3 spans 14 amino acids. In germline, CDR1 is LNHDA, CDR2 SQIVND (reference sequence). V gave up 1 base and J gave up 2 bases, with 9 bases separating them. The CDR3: CASSIAANTYEQYF. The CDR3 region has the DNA TGTGCCAGTAGTATAGCTGCCAACACCTACGAGCAGTACTTC. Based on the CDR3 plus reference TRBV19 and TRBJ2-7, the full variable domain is DGGITQSPKYLFRKEGQNVTLSCEQNLNHDAMYWYRQDPGQGLRLIYYSQIVNDFQKGDIAEGYSVSREKKESFPLTVTSAQKNPTAFYLCASSIAANTYEQYFGPGTRLTVT.

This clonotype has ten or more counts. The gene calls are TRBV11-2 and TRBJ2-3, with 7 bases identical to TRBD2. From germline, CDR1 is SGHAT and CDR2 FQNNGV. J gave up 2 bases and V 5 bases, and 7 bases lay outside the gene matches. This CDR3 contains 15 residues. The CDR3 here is CASSPPGGYTDTQYF. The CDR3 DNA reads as TGTGCCAGCAGCCCCCCGGGAGGCTACACAGATACGCAGTATTTT.

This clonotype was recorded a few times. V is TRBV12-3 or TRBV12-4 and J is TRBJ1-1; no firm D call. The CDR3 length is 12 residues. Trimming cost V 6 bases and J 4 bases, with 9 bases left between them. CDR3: CASSPFGTEAFF. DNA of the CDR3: TGTGCCAGCAGCCCATTCGGCACTGAAGCTTTCTTT.

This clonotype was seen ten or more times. CDR3 sequence reads: CSATTSGLFSYNEQFF. The DNA of the CDR3 is TGCAGTGCTACGACTAGCGGGCTTTTCTCCTACAATGAGCAGTTCTTC. V and J are TRBV20-1 and TRBJ2-1; 10 nucleotides agree with TRBD2. CDR1 and CDR2 (germline): DFQATT, SNEGSKA (reference sequence). After removal of 4 bases from V and 0 bases from J, the junction contained 6 bases not matched to a gene. The CDR3 loop spans 16 amino acids.

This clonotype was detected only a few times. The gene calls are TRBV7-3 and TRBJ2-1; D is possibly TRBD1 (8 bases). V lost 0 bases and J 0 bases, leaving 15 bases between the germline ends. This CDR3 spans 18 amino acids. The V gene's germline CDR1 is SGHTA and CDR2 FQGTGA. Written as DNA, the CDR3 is TGTGCCAGCAGCTTAACGGGGGGGACAGGATTCTCCTACAATGAGCAGTTCTTC. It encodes CASSLTGGTGFSYNEQFF.

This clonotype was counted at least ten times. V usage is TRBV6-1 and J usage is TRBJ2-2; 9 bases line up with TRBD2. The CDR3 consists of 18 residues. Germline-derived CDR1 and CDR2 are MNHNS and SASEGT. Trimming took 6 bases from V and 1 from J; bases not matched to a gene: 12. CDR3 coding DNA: TGTGCCAGCAGGCGACCTGGACTAGCGAAGATGAACACCGGGGAGCTGTTTTTT. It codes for CASRRPGLAKMNTGELFF.

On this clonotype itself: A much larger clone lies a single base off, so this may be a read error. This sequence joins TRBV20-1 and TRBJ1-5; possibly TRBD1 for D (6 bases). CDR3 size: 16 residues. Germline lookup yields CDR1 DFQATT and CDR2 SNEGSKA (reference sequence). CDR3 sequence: CSARPQGRVSNRPQHF. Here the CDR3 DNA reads TGCAGTGCTAGACCACAGGGAAGGGTTAGCAATCGGCCCCAGCATTTT.

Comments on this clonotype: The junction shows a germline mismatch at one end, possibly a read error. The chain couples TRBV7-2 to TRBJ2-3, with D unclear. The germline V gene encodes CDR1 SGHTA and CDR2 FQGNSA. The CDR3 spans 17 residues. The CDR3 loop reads CASSQEPHSVYTDTQYF. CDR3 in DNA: TGCGCCAGCAGCCAAGAGCCCCATTCGGTATACACAGATACGCAGTATTTT.

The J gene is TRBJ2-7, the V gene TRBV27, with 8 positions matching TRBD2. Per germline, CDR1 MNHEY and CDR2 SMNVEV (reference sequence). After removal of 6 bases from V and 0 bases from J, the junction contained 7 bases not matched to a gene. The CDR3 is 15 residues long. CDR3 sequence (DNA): TGTGCCAGCAGCCAACTAGCGGACCTCTCCTACGAGCAGTACTTC. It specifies CASSQLADLSYEQYF.

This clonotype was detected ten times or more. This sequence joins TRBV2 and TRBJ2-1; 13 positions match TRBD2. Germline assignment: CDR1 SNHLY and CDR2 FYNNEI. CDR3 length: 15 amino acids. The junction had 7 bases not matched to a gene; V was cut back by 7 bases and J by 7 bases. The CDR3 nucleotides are TGTGCCAGCATCCACAAGACTAGCGGGGGGAATGAGCAGTTCTTC. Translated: CASIHKTSGGNEQFF.

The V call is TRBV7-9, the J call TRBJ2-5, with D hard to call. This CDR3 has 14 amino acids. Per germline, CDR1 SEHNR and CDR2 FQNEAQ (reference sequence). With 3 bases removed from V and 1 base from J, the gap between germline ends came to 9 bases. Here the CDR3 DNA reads TGTGCCAGCAGCTTCCTCAACGGCCAAGAGACCCAGTACTTC. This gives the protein CASSFLNGQETQYF.

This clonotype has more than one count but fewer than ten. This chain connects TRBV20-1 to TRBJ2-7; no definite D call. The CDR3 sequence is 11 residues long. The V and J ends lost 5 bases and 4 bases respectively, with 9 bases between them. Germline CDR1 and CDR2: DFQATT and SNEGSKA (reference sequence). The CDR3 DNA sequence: TGCAGTGCTCCTATTGGGTACGAGCAGTACTTC. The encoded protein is CSAPIGYEQYF.

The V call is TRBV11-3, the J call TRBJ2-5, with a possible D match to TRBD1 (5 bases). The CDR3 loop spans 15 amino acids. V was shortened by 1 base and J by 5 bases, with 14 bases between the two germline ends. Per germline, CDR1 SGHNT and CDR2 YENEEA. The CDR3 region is CASSLGRAVWETQYF. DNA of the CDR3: TGTGCCAGCAGCTTAGGCAGGGCGGTATGGGAGACCCAGTACTTC.

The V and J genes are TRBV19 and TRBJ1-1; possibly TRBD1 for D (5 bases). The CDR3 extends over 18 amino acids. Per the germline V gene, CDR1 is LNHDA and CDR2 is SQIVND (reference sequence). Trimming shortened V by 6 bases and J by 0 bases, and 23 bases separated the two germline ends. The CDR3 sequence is CASSPRVTGGLMNTEAFF. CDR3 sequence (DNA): TGTGCCAGTAGCCCACGGGTAACAGGAGGATTAATGAACACTGAAGCTTTCTTT.

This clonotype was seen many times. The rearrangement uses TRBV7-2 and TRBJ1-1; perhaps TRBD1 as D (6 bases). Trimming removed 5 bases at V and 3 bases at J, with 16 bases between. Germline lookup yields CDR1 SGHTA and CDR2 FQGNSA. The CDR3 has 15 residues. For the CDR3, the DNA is TGTGCCAGCAGCCCGAGGGACTACAGGGACACTGAAGCTTTCTTT. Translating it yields CASSPRDYRDTEAFF.

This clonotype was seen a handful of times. The DNA for the CDR3 is TGTGCCAGCAGCCAATCGACAGGGTTTGGAACTGAAGCTTTCTTT. This sequence encodes CASSQSTGFGTEAFF. V and J are TRBV5-6 and TRBJ1-1; TRBD1 matches 7 bases. V dropped 4 bases and J dropped 5; count of bases not matched to a gene: 11. CDR1 and CDR2 (germline): SGHDT, YYEEEE. This CDR3 comprises 15 residues.

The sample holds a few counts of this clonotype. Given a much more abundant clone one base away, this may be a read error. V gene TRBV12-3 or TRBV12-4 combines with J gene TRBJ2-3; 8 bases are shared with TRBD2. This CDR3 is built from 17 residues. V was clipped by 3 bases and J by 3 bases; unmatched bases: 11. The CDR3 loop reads CASSFPRGGEATDTQYF. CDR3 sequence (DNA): TGTGCCAGCAGTTTCCCCCGGGGGGGGGAGGCGACAGATACGCAGTATTTT.

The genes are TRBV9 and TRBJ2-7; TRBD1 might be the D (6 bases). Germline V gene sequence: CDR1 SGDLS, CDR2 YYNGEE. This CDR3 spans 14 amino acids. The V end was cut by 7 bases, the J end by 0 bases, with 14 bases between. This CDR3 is CASGRTGTSYEQYF. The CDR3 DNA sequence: TGTGCCAGCGGTCGAACAGGGACCTCCTACGAGCAGTACTTC. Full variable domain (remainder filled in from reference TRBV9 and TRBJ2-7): DSGVTQTPKHLITATGQRVTLRCSPRSGDLSVYWYQQSLDQGLQFLIQYYNGEERAKGNILERFSAQQFPDLHSELNLSSLELGDSALYFCASGRTGTSYEQYFGPGTRLTVT.

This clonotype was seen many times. CDR3 bases: TGTGCCAGCAGCCAAGCGCTAGCGGGAGCCACAGATACGCAGTATTTT. It encodes CASSQALAGATDTQYF. J is TRBJ2-3 and V is TRBV3-1, with TRBD2 matching over 10 bases. The V gene's germline CDR1 is LGHDT and CDR2 YNNKEL (reference sequence). After removal of 1 base from V and 2 bases from J, the junction contained 3 bases not matched to a gene. The CDR3 consists of 16 residues.

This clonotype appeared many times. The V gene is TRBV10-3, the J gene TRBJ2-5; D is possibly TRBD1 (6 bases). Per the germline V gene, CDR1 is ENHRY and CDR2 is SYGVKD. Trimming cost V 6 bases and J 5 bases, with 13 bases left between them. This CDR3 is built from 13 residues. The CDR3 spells CAIREGQSETQYF. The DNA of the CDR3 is TGTGCCATCAGGGAAGGACAGAGTGAGACCCAGTACTTC.

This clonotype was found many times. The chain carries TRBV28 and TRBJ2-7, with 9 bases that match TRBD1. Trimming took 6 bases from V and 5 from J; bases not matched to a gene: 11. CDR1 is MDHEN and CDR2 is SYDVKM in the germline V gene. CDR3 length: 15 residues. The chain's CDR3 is CASRGPGQGGNEQYF. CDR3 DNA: TGTGCCAGCAGGGGGCCGGGACAGGGTGGGAACGAGCAGTACTTC.

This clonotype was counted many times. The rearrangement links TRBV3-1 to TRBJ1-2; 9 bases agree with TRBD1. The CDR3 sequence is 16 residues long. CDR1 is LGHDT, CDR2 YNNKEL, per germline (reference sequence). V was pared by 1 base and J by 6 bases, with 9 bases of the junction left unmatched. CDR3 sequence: CASSQVLHRGQNGYTF. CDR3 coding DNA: TGTGCCAGCAGCCAAGTTCTCCACAGGGGGCAAAATGGCTACACCTTC.

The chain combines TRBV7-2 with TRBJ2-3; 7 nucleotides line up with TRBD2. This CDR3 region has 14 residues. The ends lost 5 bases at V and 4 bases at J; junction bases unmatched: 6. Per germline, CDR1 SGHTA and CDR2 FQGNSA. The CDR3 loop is CASSLTSLSDTQYF. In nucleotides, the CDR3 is TGTGCCAGCAGCCTGACTAGCCTTTCAGATACGCAGTATTTT.

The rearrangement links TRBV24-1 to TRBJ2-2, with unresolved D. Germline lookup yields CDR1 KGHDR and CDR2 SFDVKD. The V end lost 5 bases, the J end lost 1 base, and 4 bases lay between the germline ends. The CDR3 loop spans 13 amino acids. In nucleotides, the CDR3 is TGTGCCACCAGTGCTGTGAACACCGGGGAGCTGTTTTTT. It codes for CATSAVNTGELFF.

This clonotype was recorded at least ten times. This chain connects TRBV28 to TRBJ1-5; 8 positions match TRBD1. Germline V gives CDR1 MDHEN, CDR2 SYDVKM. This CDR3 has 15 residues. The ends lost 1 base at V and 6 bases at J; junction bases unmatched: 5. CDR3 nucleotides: TGTGCCAGCAGTTTATACGAGGACAGGGTTCAGCCCCAGCATTTT. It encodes CASSLYEDRVQPQHF. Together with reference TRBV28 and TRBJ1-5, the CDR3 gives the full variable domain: DVKVTQSSRYLVKRTGEKVFLECVQDMDHENMFWYRQDPGLGLRLIYFSYDVKMKEKGDIPEGYSVSREKKERFSLILESASTNQTSMYLCASSLYEDRVQPQHFGDGTRLSIL.